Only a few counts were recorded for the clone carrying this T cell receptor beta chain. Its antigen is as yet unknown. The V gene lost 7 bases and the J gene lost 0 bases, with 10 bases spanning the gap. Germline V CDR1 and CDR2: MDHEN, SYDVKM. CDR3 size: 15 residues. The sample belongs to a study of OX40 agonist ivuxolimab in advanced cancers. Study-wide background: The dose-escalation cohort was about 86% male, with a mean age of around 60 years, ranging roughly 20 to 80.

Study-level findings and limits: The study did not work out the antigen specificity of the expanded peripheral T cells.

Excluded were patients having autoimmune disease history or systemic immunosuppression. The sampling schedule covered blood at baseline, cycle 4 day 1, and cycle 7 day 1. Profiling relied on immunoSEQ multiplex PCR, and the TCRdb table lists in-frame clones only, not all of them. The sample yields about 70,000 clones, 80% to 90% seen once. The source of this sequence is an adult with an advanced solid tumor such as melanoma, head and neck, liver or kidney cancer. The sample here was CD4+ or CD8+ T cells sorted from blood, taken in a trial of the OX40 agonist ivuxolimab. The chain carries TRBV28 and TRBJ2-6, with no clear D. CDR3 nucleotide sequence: TGTGCCAGCACTGGAACAGCCTCTGGGGCCAACGTCCTGACTTTC. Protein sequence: CASTGTASGANVLTF. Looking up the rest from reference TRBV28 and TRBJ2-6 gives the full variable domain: DVKVTQSSRYLVKRTGEKVFLECVQDMDHENMFWYRQDPGLGLRLIYFSYDVKMKEKGDIPEGYSVSREKKERFSLILESASTNQTSMYLCASTGTASGANVLTFGAGSRLTVL.